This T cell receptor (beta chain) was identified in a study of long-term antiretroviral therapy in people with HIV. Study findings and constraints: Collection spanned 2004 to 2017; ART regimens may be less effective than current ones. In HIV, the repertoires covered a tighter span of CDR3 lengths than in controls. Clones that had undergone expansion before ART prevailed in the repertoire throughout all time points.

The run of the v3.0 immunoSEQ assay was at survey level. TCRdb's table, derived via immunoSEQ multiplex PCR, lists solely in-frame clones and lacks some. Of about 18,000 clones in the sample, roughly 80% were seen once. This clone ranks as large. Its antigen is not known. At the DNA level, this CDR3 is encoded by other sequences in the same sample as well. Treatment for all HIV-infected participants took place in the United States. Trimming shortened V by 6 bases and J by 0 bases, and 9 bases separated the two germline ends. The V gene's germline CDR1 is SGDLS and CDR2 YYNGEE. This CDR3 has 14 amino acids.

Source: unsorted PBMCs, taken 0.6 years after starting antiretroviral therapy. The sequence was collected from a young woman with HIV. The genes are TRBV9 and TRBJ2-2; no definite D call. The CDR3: CASKGPSNTGELFF. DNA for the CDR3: TGTGCCAGCAAAGGACCCTCGAACACCGGGGAGCTGTTTTTT. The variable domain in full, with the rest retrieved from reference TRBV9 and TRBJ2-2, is DSGVTQTPKHLITATGQRVTLRCSPRSGDLSVYWYQQSLDQGLQFLIQYYNGEERAKGNILERFSAQQFPDLHSELNLSSLELGDSALYFCASKGPSNTGELFFGEGSRLTVL.